This passage covers 32 T cell receptor beta chains from one sample sequenced in a study of early T cells in non-severe SARS-CoV-2 infection. TCRdb processed the 5' RACE reads anew with MiXCR; each CDR3 protein has one entry. The sample shows roughly 40,000 distinct CDR3 sequences, over 4% of them seen only once. Sequenced sample: whole blood. The receptors come from an adult who was a healthcare worker with PCR-confirmed SARS-CoV-2 infection or an uninfected control (not recorded which).

The sample holds a few counts of this clonotype. The CDR3 nucleotides are TGCAGTGCAAGGACTGCGTATATTGGAAACACTGAAGCTTTCTTT. Its translation: CSARTAYIGNTEAFF. This sequence joins TRBV20-1 and TRBJ1-1; no reliable D call. CDR1 and CDR2 from the germline V gene are DFQATT and SNEGSKA (reference sequence). Trimming took off 6 bases at V and 2 bases at J, with 19 bases between the two ends. The CDR3 is 15 residues long.

This clonotype was detected a few times. This chain connects TRBV5-5 to TRBJ1-5; D is ambiguous. Trimming pared 1 base from V and 6 bases from J, leaving 8 bases between. This CDR3 region has 13 residues. The germline V gene has CDR1 SGHKS and CDR2 YYEKEE (reference sequence). CDR3 protein: CASSLFIAQPQHF. The CDR3 bases are TGTGCCAGCAGCTTGTTCATCGCTCAGCCCCAGCATTTT.

In its sample, this clonotype was seen a few times. The chain links TRBV28 to TRBJ2-7; D possibly uses TRBD1 or TRBD2 (5 bases each). V lost 5 bases and J lost 4, with 45 bases in between. The CDR3 spans 24 residues. CDR1 and CDR2 (germline): MDHEN, SYDVKM. CDR3 residues: CASSPTIPGTVQHPHQRSPYEQYF. The CDR3 nucleotides are TGTGCCAGCAGTCCAACTATCCCTGGGACCGTCCAGCATCCGCACCAACGATCTCCGTACGAGCAGTACTTC.

This clonotype was seen only a few times. The rearrangement links TRBV2 to TRBJ1-1, with 8 bases that match TRBD1. This CDR3 has 14 residues. Germline V gene lookup returns CDR1 SNHLY and CDR2 FYNNEI. V shed 6 bases and J 0 bases; nucleotides not matched to a gene: 3. The CDR3 here is CASSGDRMNTEAFF. In DNA form, the CDR3 reads TGTGCCAGCAGCGGGGACAGGATGAACACTGAAGCTTTCTTT.

This clonotype was observed at least ten times. This chain links TRBV4-3 with TRBJ2-2; TRBD2 is a possible D gene (5 bases). V lost 1 base and J 6 bases, leaving 9 bases between the germline ends. This CDR3 comprises 14 residues. Germline-derived CDR1 and CDR2 are LGHNA and YSLEER. DNA of the CDR3: TGCGCCAGCAGCCAAGGAGGGCAGGCCGGGGAGCTGTTTTTT. This encodes CASSQGGQAGELFF.

This clonotype has ten or more counts. V usage is TRBV9 and J usage is TRBJ2-2; a weak D match, TRBD1 (6 bases). Trimming cost V 2 bases and J 7 bases, with 18 bases left between them. The CDR3 totals 16 residues. The germline CDR1 and CDR2 sequences are SGDLS and YYNGEE. The CDR3 DNA is TGTGCCAGCAGCGTCGGTCCCCAGGGGTTAAGCGGGGAGCTGTTTTTT. Its protein product is CASSVGPQGLSGELFF.

Written as DNA, the CDR3 is TGTGCCAGCAGCACCGGGGCCCTGTACGAGCAGTACTTC. Translation: CASSTGALYEQYF. The rearrangement joins TRBV28 to TRBJ2-7, with D perhaps TRBD1 or TRBD2 (5 bases each). Germline CDR1 is MDHEN and CDR2 is SYDVKM. The CDR3 runs 13 residues. Trimming stripped 6 bases from V and 4 bases from J, with 13 bases between.

Ten or more counts support this clonotype. The V gene is TRBV11-2, the J gene TRBJ2-4; D gene unclear. The V and J ends lost 5 bases and 7 bases respectively, with 15 bases between them. CDR1 is SGHAT, CDR2 FQNNGV, per germline. The CDR3 spans 14 residues. The CDR3 DNA is TGTGCCAGCAGCCCTGAGTCCGCAGCGAACATTCAGTACTTC. It is translated as CASSPESAANIQYF.

The table lists this clonotype with many counts. V is TRBV12-3 or TRBV12-4 and J is TRBJ2-1; 9 nucleotides agree with TRBD2. V lost 4 bases to trimming and J lost 3 bases; unmatched junction nucleotides: 7. There are 16 residues in the CDR3. CDR3 residues: CASSYRSGGYYNEQFF. CDR3 in DNA: TGTGCCAGCAGTTACCGTAGCGGGGGCTACTACAATGAGCAGTTCTTC.

This clonotype was seen at least ten times. V gene TRBV2 combines with J gene TRBJ1-1; TRBD1 is a possible D gene (5 bases). The CDR3 runs to 14 residues. CDR1 is SNHLY and CDR2 is FYNNEI in the germline V gene. Trimming removed 3 bases from V and 3 bases from J, with 11 bases in between. In DNA form, the CDR3 reads TGTGCCAGCAGTGACGGGTGGGGGGACACTGAAGCTTTCTTT. Its protein product is CASSDGWGDTEAFF.

In this sample, this clonotype turned up many times. This chain uses TRBV10-3 with TRBJ2-1; 11 nucleotides align to TRBD2. From germline, CDR1 is ENHRY and CDR2 SYGVKD. The length of the CDR3 is 16 residues. J gave up 7 bases and V 0 bases, and 5 bases lay outside the gene matches. This CDR3 reads CAISESLAGVTNEQFF. The CDR3 DNA is TGTGCCATCAGTGAGTCACTAGCGGGAGTTACAAATGAGCAGTTCTTC.

This clonotype occurred many times. V usage is TRBV5-4 and J usage is TRBJ1-2, with 8 nucleotides matching TRBD1. Germline V gene data show CDR1 as SGHNT and CDR2 as YYREEE (reference sequence). The CDR3 contains 14 residues. With V trimmed by 5 bases and J by 6 bases, 9 bases remained unmatched. CDR3 region: CASSYTGGRDGYTF. DNA of the CDR3: TGTGCCAGCAGTTATACAGGGGGTAGGGATGGCTACACCTTC.

The V and J genes are TRBV6-1 and TRBJ1-1; D remains ambiguous. Germline assignment: CDR1 MNHNS and CDR2 SASEGT. This CDR3 is built from 12 residues. V was trimmed by 8 bases and J by 4 bases, leaving 11 bases between them. CDR3 sequence (DNA): TGTGCCAGCGAGGAGGGAGGCACTGAAGCTTTCTTT. The encoded protein is CASEEGGTEAFF.

In its sample, this clonotype was seen many times. The chain recombines TRBV6-5 with TRBJ1-5; D gene ambiguous. Looked up from germline, CDR1 is MNHEY and CDR2 is SVGAGI. Between the trimmed V and J ends, which lost 0 bases and 0 bases, there was a span of 3 bases. This CDR3 has 14 amino acids. The CDR3 here is CASSYSGSNQPQHF. DNA for the CDR3: TGTGCCAGCAGTTACTCGGGTAGCAATCAGCCCCAGCATTTT.

This clonotype showed up many times. The V call is TRBV5-4, the J call TRBJ2-7, with D possibly being TRBD1 or TRBD2 (6 bases each). Germline loops: CDR1 SGHNT, CDR2 YYREEE (reference sequence). V gave up 4 bases and J gave up 4 bases, with 12 bases separating them. The CDR3 spans 13 residues. The CDR3 here is CASSPVGGYEQYF. The CDR3 DNA reads TGTGCCAGCAGCCCTGTAGGGGGGTACGAGCAGTACTTC.

V usage is TRBV3-1 and J usage is TRBJ1-1; tentative D call: TRBD1 (6 bases). The length of the CDR3 is 15 residues. The germline gives CDR1 LGHDT, CDR2 YNNKEL (reference sequence). V lost 5 bases to trimming and J lost 4 bases, with 17 bases between them. CDR3 sequence (DNA): TGTGCCAGCAGCTCCGCGGGGGCTGTAGGCACTGAAGCTTTCTTT. Amino acid sequence: CASSSAGAVGTEAFF.

About this clonotype: A read error may explain this, as a much larger clone is one base away. The chain combines TRBV18 with TRBJ1-1; no clear D gene. Trimming left V 6 bases short and J 5 bases short, with 16 bases between. CDR3 size: 14 residues. Germline V lookup: CDR1 KGHSH, CDR2 LQKENI. In DNA form, the CDR3 reads TGTGCCAGCTCCCCGGCCAGGCCGGAGACTGAAGCTTTCTTT. The encoded protein is CASSPARPETEAFF. Using reference TRBV18 and TRBJ1-1 for the parts outside the CDR3, the full variable domain is NAGVMQNPRHLVRRRGQEARLRCSPMKGHSHVYWYRQLPEEGLKFMVYLQKENIIDESGMPKERFSAEFPKEGPSILRIQQVVRGDSAAYFCASSPARPETEAFFGQGTRLTVV.

In its sample, this clonotype was seen many times. The chain couples TRBV12-3 or TRBV12-4 to TRBJ1-2; TRBD1 is a possible D gene (5 bases). The CDR3 contains 13 residues. The V and J ends lost 7 bases and 1 base respectively, with 10 bases between them. The CDR3 loop is CASMPTDNYGYTF. Here the CDR3 DNA reads TGTGCCAGCATGCCGACAGATAACTATGGCTACACCTTC.

This clonotype is classed as medium-sized. The V and J genes are TRBV3-1 and TRBJ1-2; D gene ambiguous. The CDR3 extends over 12 amino acids. The germline V and J ends were trimmed by 4 bases and 0 bases, with 3 bases remaining between them. CDR1 is LGHDT, CDR2 YNNKEL, per germline (reference sequence). The CDR3 DNA reads as TGTGCCAGCAGCCCATCTAACTATGGCTACACCTTC. Its protein is CASSPSNYGYTF.

This clonotype has a count of ten or more. This chain links TRBV29-1 with TRBJ2-3; tentatively, D is TRBD2 (6 bases). V dropped 6 bases and J dropped 2 bases, with 12 bases sitting between them. CDR3 size: 13 residues. Germline values: CDR1 SQVTM, CDR2 ANQGSEA. CDR3 residues: CSVGGGTTDTQYF. CDR3 DNA: TGCAGCGTGGGTGGGGGGACCACAGATACGCAGTATTTT.

There are many counts of this clonotype. The rearrangement uses TRBV7-2 and TRBJ1-1; D may be TRBD1 (5 bases). The CDR3 is made up of 15 amino acids. Trimming shortened V by 0 bases and J by 5 bases, and 13 bases separated the two germline ends. Germline-derived CDR1 and CDR2 are SGHTA and FQGNSA. CDR3 sequence reads: CASSLAAGLRTEAFF. The CDR3 DNA sequence: TGTGCCAGCAGCTTAGCGGCAGGGTTGAGAACTGAAGCTTTCTTT.

This clonotype has a count of ten or more. This sequence joins TRBV11-2 and TRBJ2-5; 9 bases agree with TRBD1. V lost 5 bases, J lost 5 bases, and 21 bases stayed unmatched. Germline-derived CDR1 and CDR2 are SGHAT and FQNNGV. This CDR3 region has 19 residues. CDR3 sequence (DNA): TGTGCCAGCAGCCGAAAAACGAGGAGCTGGACAGGGGCTGCGGAGACCCAGTACTTC. Translating gives CASSRKTRSWTGAAETQYF. Together with reference TRBV11-2 and TRBJ2-5, the CDR3 gives the full variable domain: EAGVAQSPRYKIIEKRQSVAFWCNPISGHATLYWYQQILGQGPKLLIQFQNNGVVDDSQLPKDRFSAERLKGVDSTLKIQPAKLEDSAVYLCASSRKTRSWTGAAETQYFGPGTRLLVL.

The rearrangement links TRBV7-2 to TRBJ2-5, with 7 bases identical to TRBD2. The CDR3 runs 13 residues. Germline CDR1 is SGHTA and CDR2 is FQGNSA. V was clipped by 5 bases and J by 5 bases; unmatched bases: 5. The DNA of the CDR3 is TGTGCCAGCAGCGAACGGACTAGTGAGACCCAGTACTTC. Translation: CASSERTSETQYF.

This clonotype came up a few times. The rearrangement links TRBV12-3 or TRBV12-4 to TRBJ1-5; no clear D. Trimming removed 7 bases at V and 6 bases at J, with 10 bases between. The CDR3 totals 12 residues. CDR3 coding DNA: TGTGCCAGCACCCACTCGAGTCAGCCCCAGCATTTT. Translated, it gives CASTHSSQPQHF.

This clonotype was counted a few times. The genes are TRBV7-9 and TRBJ1-2; the D is unclear. V gave up 1 base and J gave up 7 bases, with 16 bases separating them. CDR1 is SEHNR and CDR2 is FQNEAQ in the germline V gene (reference sequence). The CDR3 consists of 15 residues. Written as DNA, the CDR3 is TGTGCCAGCAGCTTAGGGGCCATAACCGTGGGTGGCTACACCTTC. It codes for CASSLGAITVGGYTF.

This clonotype was found a few times. The chain links TRBV3-2 to TRBJ1-1. TRBV3-2 is labeled a pseudogene. The CDR3 contains 19 residues. The CDR3 is CASSQRGWALLPMNTEAFF. The CDR3 nucleotides are TGTGCCAGCAGCCAAAGGGGGTGGGCCCTACTCCCCATGAACACTGAAGCTTTCTTT.

This clonotype was observed at least ten times. The CDR3 bases are TGTGCCAGCAACTCGGGGCCCAGCGATGAGCAGTTCTTC. This sequence encodes CASNSGPSDEQFF. This sequence joins TRBV2 and TRBJ2-1, with D possibly being TRBD1 or TRBD2 (5 bases each). Germline CDR1 reads SNHLY; CDR2 reads FYNNEI. The CDR3 runs to 13 residues. Deletions cut 7 bases from V and 8 bases from J, with 15 bases between.

The J gene is TRBJ1-4, the V gene TRBV6-2 or TRBV6-3; tentatively, D is TRBD1 (5 bases). CDR1 and CDR2 (germline): MNHEY, SVGEGT. The CDR3 is 18 amino acids. With 4 bases removed from V and 6 bases from J, the gap between germline ends came to 24 bases. The CDR3 nucleotides are TGTGCCAGCAGTTGGTCCGACTGGGCGGGGACCGGTGATGAAAAACTGTTTTTT. Translating it yields CASSWSDWAGTGDEKLFF.

This clonotype has a count of ten or more. The rearrangement joins TRBV7-9 to TRBJ2-5; 9 bases agree with TRBD1. V trimming: 5 bases; J trimming: 5 bases; junction bases outside the gene matches: 3. Germline assignment: CDR1 SEHNR and CDR2 FQNEAQ (reference sequence). The CDR3 is 13 residues long. CDR3 DNA: TGTGCCAGCAGCAGGACAGGGGCGGAGACCCAGTACTTC. This translates into CASSRTGAETQYF.

This clonotype was seen many times. The chain employs TRBV20-1 and TRBJ2-2; 8 positions match TRBD2. The CDR3 is 18 residues long. Germline V gives CDR1 DFQATT, CDR2 SNEGSKA (reference sequence). V shed 0 bases, J shed 0 bases, and the junction held 9 bases outside the gene matches. In DNA, the CDR3 is TGCAGTGCTAGAGATTTCGCAGCGGGAGCCACGAACACCGGGGAGCTGTTTTTT. Amino acids: CSARDFAAGATNTGELFF.

This clonotype occurred many times. The chain combines TRBV3-1 with TRBJ2-3; TRBD2 might be the D (6 bases). V lost 6 bases to trimming and J lost 2 bases, with 15 bases between them. Germline assignment: CDR1 LGHDT and CDR2 YNNKEL (reference sequence). This CDR3 region has 15 residues. CDR3 sequence: CASRRLGRDTDTQYF. CDR3 coding DNA: TGTGCCAGCAGGCGTCTCGGGCGGGACACAGATACGCAGTATTTT.

This clonotype was detected only a few times. The chain combines TRBV6-5 with TRBJ2-2; no firm D call. Trimming stripped 0 bases from V and 0 bases from J, with 8 bases between. Germline V gene sequence: CDR1 MNHEY, CDR2 SVGAGI. The length of the CDR3 is 16 residues. Here the CDR3 DNA reads TGTGCCAGCAGTTACTCGTGGACCCCGAACACCGGGGAGCTGTTTTTT. Translation gives CASSYSWTPNTGELFF.